These 6 T cell receptor beta chains share one sample of origin, sequenced in a study of identical twins. Using its own MiXCR run on the 5' RACE reads, TCRdb lists one record per CDR3 protein. The table includes 1.5 million to 2 million distinct CDR3 sequences, about 30% detected once. Sequencing was done on a sample of cord blood. Receptors originate from a newborn girl in good health.

The chain carries TRBV6-5 and TRBJ2-1; 7 bases are a match to TRBD1. Germline V lookup: CDR1 MNHEY, CDR2 SVGAGI. Unmatched junction bases numbered 10, after V lost 1 base and J lost 4 bases. The CDR3 extends over 17 amino acids. CDR3 amino acids: CASSYYTGALSYNEQFF. CDR3 in DNA: TGTGCCAGCAGTTACTACACAGGGGCCCTATCTTACAATGAGCAGTTCTTC.

The chain links TRBV7-9 to TRBJ1-2, with a tentative D call TRBD1 (5 bases). Per the germline V gene, CDR1 is SEHNR and CDR2 is FQNEAQ (reference sequence). V dropped 2 bases and J dropped 0 bases, with 10 bases sitting between them. The CDR3 extends over 15 amino acids. CDR3 DNA: TGTGCCAGCAGCTTAATCGGGACGGCTAACTATGGCTACACCTTC. Protein: CASSLIGTANYGYTF.

This clonotype has more than one count but fewer than ten. The genes are TRBV5-1 and TRBJ2-7; TRBD2 aligns across 10 bases. The trim removed 3 bases at V and 2 bases at J, leaving 11 bases unmatched. CDR1 is SGHRS, CDR2 YFSETQ, per germline. CDR3 size: 17 residues. The CDR3 DNA is TGCGCCAGCAGCTACGACCGACTAGCGGGCTCAACCTACGAGCAGTACTTC. Amino acid sequence: CASSYDRLAGSTYEQYF.

The sample holds a few counts of this clonotype. The chain employs TRBV5-1 and TRBJ2-2; D is perhaps TRBD2 (5 bases). This CDR3 is 15 amino acids long. Trimming took 1 base from V and 0 from J, leaving 7 bases between them. Germline CDR1 and CDR2: SGHRS and YFSETQ. The CDR3 loop reads CASSLLSANTGELFF. The CDR3 DNA reads as TGCGCCAGCAGCTTGCTTAGCGCGAACACCGGGGAGCTGTTTTTT.

About this clonotype itself: A much larger clone differs from this one at a single base, so this may be a read error. The chain recombines TRBV5-1 with TRBJ2-1, with a possible D match to TRBD2 (5 bases). The germline V gene encodes CDR1 SGHRS and CDR2 YFSETQ. The CDR3 runs to 14 residues. DNA of the CDR3: TGCGCCAGCAGCTTGCGACCTGACTACAGTGAGCAGTTCTTC. It specifies CASSLRPDYSEQFF.

This clonotype was counted a few times. The rearrangement uses TRBV11-1 and TRBJ2-1; 11 nucleotides match TRBD2. Germline V gene sequence: CDR1 SGHAT, CDR2 FQDESV (reference sequence). V lost 5 bases and J lost 0; bases outside the gene matches: 18. CDR3 size: 21 residues. The CDR3 sequence is CASSRLEDLAGGDSSYNEQFF. The CDR3 bases are TGTGCCAGCAGCCGATTAGAGGATCTAGCGGGGGGCGATAGCTCCTACAATGAGCAGTTCTTC.